These T cell receptor beta chains were read from a single sample in a study of regulatory T cells in long-lasting Graves disease. MiXCR was run by TCRdb on the multiplex PCR reads, yielding one entry per CDR3 protein. Seen here are about 560,000 distinct CDR3 sequences, roughly 16% observed once, and the top ten hold around 13%. The same data also went into a second study, on T cells in Graves' hyperthyroidism and ophthalmopathy.

Sequencing used peripheral blood mononuclear cells (PBMCs), obtained at new diagnosis, from a patient treated with antithyroid drugs. The receptors stem from a man aged 18 to 35 with Graves disease. Both conserved end residues are part of each CDR3. D genes are given only for firm matches. Some rows mark clone size as missing; the rest say once, few, many or name a class of expanded clone.

- - TRBJ1-1 TRBV10-1 TGCGCCAGCAGCGGCGCTAGGAACACTGAAGCTTTCTTT CASSGARNTEAFF
few TRBD1 TRBJ2-1 TRBV19 TGTGCCAGTAGTAGAGCTCGGGACAGACCCTACAATGAGCAGTTCTTC CASSRARDRPYNEQFF
many TRBD1 TRBJ2-5 TRBV28 TGTGCCAGCAGTGGGACCGGGACAGGGGAAGAGACCCAGTACTTC CASSGTGTGEETQYF
- TRBD2 TRBJ2-1 TRBV9 TGTGCCAGCAGCGTAATGATAGCGGGAGGTAGGGGGGGTGGCAATGAGCAGTTCTTC CASSVMIAGGRGGGNEQFF
- - TRBJ1-4 TRBV20-1 TGCAAAGCGGGCAGGGTTGATGAAAAACTGTTTTTT CKAGRVDEKLFF
many - TRBJ2-3 TRBV7-2 TGTGCCAGCAGCTTAGTTTCCAGCGTACAAGATACGCAGTATTTT CASSLVSSVQDTQYF
- TRBD2 TRBJ2-5 TRBV30 TGTGCCTGGAGGCATCTAGCGGGGGGAGAGACCCAGTACTTC CAWRHLAGGETQYF
few - TRBJ1-1 TRBV5-8 TGTGCCAGCAGCTTGGCCTGGAGGGTTGGTCCTGAAGCTTTCTTT CASSLAWRVGPEAFF
- - TRBJ2-5 TRBV7-3 TGTGCCAGCAGCTTAAGGGACGTGGGGGGTAGGGAGACCCAGTACTTC CASSLRDVGGRETQYF
few TRBD2 TRBJ2-7 TRBV13 TGTGCCAGCAGCACTGGGACTAGCGGGAGAGTCCCTTACGAGCAGTACTTC CASSTGTSGRVPYEQYF
- - TRBJ2-1 TRBV20-1 TGCAGTGCTAGAGATAGGAACGGACCCTACAATGAGCAGTTCTTC CSARDRNGPYNEQFF
- - TRBJ1-4 TRBV30 TGTGCCTGGAGTGCTGGACCTCCCCGGTCCTCAACTAATGAAAAACTGTTTTTT CAWSAGPPRSSTNEKLFF
few - TRBJ2-3 TRBV5-1 TGCGCCAGCAGCTTGGCCCCTAGCATGGGGGATACGCAGTATTTT CASSLAPSMGDTQYF
few TRBD1 TRBJ1-1 TRBV27 TGTGCCAGCAGTTTATCGCCGGGACAGGGGTCTTCGAACACTGAAGCTTTCTTT CASSLSPGQGSSNTEAFF
- - TRBJ1-1 TRBV15 TGTGCCACCAGCAGAGATGCACTGAGCACTGAAGCTTTCTTT CATSRDALSTEAFF